This T cell receptor beta chain appears in the sequencing data of a study of cytomegalovirus exposure and HLA in healthy donors. The overall study: Around 180 million T cells yielded 100 million or so unique TCR beta sequences, as an earlier analysis found. Overall study findings and caveats: A later look showed TCR association rates differing by HLA locus, highest for DRB1 and lowest for HLA-C. As was reported, the HLA-A and HLA-B alleles of most subjects were accurately predicted from TCR beta sequences.

There are 15 residues in the CDR3. The V gene's germline CDR1 is SGHTA and CDR2 FQGNSA. The trim removed 5 bases at V and 6 bases at J, leaving 11 bases unmatched. CMV serostatus was not recorded for this donor. This PCR relied on a set of 60 Vbeta primers and 13 Jbeta primers. Only in-frame clones appear in the TCRdb table, and some are missing; sequencing was by immunoSEQ multiplex PCR. The sample comprises over 65,000 clones, 70% to 90% of which are singletons, and 6.5% to 7% rests with the top ten. Notes on this clone: The antigen is undetermined.

Sequenced: PBMCs. The TCR originated in a human donor in good health. This chain uses TRBV7-2 with TRBJ2-7; 9 bases are a match to TRBD1. The CDR3, as DNA: TGTGCCAGCAGCCCCGAGGGGACAGGGCACGGCGAGCAGTACTTC. Its translation is CASSPEGTGHGEQYF.